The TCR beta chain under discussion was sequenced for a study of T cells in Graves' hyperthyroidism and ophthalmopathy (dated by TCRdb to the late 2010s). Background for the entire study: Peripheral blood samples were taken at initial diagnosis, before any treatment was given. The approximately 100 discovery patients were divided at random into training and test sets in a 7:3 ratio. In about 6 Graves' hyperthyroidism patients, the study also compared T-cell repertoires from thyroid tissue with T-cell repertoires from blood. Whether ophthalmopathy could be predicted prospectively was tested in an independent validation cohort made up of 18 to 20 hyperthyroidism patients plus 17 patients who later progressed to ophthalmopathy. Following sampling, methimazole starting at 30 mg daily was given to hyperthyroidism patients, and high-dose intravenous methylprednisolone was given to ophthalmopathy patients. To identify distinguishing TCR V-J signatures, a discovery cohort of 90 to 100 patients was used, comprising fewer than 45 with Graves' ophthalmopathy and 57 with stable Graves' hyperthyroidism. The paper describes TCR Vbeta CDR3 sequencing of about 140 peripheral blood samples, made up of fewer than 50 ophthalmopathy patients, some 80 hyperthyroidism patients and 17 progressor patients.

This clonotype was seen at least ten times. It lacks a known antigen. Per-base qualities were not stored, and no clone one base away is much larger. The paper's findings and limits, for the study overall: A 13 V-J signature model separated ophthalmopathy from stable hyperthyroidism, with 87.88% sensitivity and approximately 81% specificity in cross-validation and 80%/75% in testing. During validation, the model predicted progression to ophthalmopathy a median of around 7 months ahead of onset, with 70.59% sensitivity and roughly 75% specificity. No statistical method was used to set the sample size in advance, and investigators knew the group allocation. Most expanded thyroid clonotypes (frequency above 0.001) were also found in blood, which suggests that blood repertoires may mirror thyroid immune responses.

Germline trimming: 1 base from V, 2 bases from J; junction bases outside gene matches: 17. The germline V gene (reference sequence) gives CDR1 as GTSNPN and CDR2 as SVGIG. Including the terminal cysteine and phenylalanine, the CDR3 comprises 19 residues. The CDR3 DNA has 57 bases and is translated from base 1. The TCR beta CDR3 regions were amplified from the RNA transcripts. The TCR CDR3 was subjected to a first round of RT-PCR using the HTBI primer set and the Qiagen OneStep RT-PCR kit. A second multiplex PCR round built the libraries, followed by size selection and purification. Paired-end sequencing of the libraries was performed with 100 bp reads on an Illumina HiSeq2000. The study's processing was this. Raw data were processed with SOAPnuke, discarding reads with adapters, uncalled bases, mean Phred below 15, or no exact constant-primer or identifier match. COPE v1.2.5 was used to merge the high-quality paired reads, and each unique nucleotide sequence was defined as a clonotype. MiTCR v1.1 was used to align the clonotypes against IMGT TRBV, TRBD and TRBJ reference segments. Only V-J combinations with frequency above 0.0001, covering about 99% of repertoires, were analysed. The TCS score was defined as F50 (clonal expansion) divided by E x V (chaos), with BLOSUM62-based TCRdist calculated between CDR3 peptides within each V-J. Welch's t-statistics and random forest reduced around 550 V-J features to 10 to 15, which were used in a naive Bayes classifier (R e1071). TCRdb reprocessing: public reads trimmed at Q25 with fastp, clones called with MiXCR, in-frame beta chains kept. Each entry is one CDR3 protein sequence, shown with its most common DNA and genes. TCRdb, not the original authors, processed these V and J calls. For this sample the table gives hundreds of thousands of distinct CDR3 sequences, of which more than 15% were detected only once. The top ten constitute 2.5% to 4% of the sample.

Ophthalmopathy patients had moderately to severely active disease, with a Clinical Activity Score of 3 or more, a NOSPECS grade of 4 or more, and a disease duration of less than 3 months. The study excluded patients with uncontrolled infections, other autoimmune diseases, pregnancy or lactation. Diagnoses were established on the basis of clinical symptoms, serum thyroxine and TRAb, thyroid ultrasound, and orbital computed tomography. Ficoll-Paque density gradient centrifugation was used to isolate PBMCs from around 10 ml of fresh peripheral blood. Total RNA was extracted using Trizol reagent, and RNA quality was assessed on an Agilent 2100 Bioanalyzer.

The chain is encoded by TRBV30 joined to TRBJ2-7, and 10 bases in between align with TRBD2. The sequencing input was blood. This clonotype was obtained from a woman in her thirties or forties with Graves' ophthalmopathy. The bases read TGTGCCTGGAGTGGCTTTGCGTCCCACGGACTAGCGGTAACCTACGAGCAGTACTTC. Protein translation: CAWSGFASHGLAVTYEQYF.